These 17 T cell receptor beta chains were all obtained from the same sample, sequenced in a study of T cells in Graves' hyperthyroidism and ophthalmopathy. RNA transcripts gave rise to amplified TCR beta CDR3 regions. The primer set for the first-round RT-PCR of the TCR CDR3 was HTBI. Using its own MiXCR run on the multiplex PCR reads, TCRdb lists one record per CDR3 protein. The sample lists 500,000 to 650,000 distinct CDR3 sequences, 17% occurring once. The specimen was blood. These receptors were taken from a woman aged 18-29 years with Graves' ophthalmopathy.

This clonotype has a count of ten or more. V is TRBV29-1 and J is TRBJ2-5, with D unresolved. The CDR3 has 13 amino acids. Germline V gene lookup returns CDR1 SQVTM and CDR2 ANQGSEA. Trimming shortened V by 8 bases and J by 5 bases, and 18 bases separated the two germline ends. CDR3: CSTEGQASETQYF. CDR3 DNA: TGCAGCACCGAAGGGCAGGCGAGCGAGACCCAGTACTTC.

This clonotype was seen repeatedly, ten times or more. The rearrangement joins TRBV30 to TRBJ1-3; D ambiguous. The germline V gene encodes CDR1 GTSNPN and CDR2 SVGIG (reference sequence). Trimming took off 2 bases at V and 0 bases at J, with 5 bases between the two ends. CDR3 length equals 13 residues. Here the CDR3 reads CAWSSDSGNTIYF. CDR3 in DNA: TGTGCCTGGAGTTCCGACTCTGGAAACACCATATATTTT.

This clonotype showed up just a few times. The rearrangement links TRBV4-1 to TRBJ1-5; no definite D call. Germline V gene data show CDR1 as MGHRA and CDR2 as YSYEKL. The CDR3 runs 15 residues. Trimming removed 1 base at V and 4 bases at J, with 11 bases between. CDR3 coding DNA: TGCGCCAGCAGCCAAGTGGAGGGTCCGAATCAGCCCCAGCATTTT. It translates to CASSQVEGPNQPQHF.

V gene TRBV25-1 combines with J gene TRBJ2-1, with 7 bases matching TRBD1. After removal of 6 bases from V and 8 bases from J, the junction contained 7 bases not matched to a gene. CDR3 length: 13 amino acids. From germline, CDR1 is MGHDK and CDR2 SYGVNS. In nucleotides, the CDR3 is TGTGCCAGCAGGGCGTCAGGGGGTGATGAGCAGTTCTTC. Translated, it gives CASRASGGDEQFF.

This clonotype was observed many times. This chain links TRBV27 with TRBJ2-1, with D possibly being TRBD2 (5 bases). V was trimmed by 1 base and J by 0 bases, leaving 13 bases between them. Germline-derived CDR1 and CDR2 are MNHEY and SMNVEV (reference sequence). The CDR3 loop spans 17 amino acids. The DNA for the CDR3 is TGTGCCAGCAGTTTATTGGCTGGGAGTCGCTCCTACAATGAGCAGTTCTTC. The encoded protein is CASSLLAGSRSYNEQFF.

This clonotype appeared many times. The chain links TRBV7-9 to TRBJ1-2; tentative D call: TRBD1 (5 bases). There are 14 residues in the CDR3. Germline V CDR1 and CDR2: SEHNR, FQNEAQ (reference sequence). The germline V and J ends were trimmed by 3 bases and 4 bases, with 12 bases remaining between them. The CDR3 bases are TGTGCCAGCAGCTTCGTCGGGGGGGGCTATGGCTACACCTTC. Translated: CASSFVGGGYGYTF.

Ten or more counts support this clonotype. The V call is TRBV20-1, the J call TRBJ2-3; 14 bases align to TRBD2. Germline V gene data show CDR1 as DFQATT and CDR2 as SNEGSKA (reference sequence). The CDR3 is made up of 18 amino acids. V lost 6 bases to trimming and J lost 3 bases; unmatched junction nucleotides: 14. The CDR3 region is CSASGTSGSDLMTDTQYF. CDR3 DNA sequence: TGCAGTGCCTCCGGGACTAGCGGGAGCGATTTAATGACAGATACGCAGTATTTT.

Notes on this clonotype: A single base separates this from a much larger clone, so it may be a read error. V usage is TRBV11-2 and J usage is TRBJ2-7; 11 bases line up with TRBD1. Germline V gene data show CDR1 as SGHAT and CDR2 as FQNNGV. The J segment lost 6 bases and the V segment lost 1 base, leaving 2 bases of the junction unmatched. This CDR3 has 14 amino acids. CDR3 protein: CASSLGTGGREQYF. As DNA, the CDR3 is TGTGCCAGCAGCTTAGGGACAGGGGGCCGCGAGCAGTACTTC.

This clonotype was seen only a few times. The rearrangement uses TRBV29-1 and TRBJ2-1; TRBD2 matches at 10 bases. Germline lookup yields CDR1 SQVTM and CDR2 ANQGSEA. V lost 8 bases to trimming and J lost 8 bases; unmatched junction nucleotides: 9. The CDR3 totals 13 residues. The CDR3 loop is CSLGASGSYEQFF. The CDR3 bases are TGCAGCCTCGGGGCTAGCGGGAGCTATGAGCAGTTCTTC.

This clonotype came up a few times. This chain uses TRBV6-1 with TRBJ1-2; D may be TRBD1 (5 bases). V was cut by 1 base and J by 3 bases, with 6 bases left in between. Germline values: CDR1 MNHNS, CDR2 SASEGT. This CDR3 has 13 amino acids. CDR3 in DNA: TGTGCCAGCAGTGAAGGGGACGACTATGGCTACACCTTC. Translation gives CASSEGDDYGYTF.

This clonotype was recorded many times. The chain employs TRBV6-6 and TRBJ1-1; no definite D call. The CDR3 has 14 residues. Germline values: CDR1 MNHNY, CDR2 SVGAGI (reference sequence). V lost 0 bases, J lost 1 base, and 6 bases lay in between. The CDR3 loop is CASSYSQRNTEAFF. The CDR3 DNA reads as TGTGCCAGCAGTTACTCGCAAAGGAACACTGAAGCTTTCTTT.

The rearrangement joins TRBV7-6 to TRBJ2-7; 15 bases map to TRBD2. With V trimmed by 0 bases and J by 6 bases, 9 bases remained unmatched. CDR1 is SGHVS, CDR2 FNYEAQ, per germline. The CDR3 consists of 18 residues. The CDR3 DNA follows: TGTGCCAGCAGCTTAGCGAGAGGACTAGCGGGGGGGTCTATCGAGCAGTACTTC. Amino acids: CASSLARGLAGGSIEQYF.

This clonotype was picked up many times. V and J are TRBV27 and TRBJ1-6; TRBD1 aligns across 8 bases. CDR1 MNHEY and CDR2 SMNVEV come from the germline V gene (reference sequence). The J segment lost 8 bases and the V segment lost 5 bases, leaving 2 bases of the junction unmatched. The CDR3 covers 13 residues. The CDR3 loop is CASSVTGDSPLHF. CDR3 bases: TGTGCCAGCAGTGTGACAGGGGATTCACCCCTCCACTTT.

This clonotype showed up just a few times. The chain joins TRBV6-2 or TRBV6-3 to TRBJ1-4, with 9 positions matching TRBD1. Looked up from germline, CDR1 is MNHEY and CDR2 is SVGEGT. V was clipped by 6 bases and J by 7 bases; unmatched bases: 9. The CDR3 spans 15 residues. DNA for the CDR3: TGTGCCAGCAGCACCTCGGACAGGGGATCTGAAAAACTGTTTTTT. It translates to CASSTSDRGSEKLFF.

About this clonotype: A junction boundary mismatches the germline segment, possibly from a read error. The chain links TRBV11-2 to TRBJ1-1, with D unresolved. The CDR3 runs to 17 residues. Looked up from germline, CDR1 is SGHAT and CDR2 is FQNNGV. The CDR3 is CASSLGFAADAKTEAFF. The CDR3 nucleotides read TGCGCCAGCAGCTTGGGGTTTGCAGCGGATGCGAAGACTGAAGCTTTCTTT.

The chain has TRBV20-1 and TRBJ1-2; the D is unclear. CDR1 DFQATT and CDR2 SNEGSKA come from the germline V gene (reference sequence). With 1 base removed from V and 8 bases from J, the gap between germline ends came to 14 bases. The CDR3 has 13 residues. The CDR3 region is CSARVGPFEGYTF. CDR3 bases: TGCAGTGCTAGAGTTGGACCCTTCGAGGGCTACACCTTC.

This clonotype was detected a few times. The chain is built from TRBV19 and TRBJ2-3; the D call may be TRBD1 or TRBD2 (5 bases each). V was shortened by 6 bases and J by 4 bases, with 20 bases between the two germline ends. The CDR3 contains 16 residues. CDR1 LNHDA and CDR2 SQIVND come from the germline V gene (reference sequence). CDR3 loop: CASSQIGAGSPDTQYF. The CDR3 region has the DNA TGTGCCAGTAGCCAGATCGGGGCAGGGAGTCCAGATACGCAGTATTTT.